These 10 T cell receptor beta chains originate from one sample sequenced in a study of blood T cell repertoires in COVID-19. This table comes from immunoSEQ multiplex PCR, and its TCRdb copy is limited to in-frame clones, with some not included. The sample includes 95,000 to 110,000 clones, about 80% of them seen just once. Input material: peripheral blood. These TCRs come from a man aged 55-75 years with acute or convalescent COVID-19.

The chain employs TRBV29-1 and TRBJ1-1; 12 nucleotides line up with TRBD1. The CDR3 is 15 amino acids. The ends lost 1 base at V and 4 bases at J; junction bases unmatched: 4. Germline V gene data show CDR1 as SQVTM and CDR2 as ANQGSEA. The CDR3 reads CSVEGGQGASTEAFF. As DNA, the CDR3 is TGCAGCGTTGAAGGGGGACAGGGGGCAAGCACTGAAGCTTTCTTT. Complete variable domain (other parts from reference TRBV29-1 and TRBJ1-1): SAVISQKPSRDICQRGTSLTIQCQVDSQVTMMFWYRQQPGQSLTLIATANQGSEATYESGFVIDKFPISRPNLTFSTLTVSNMSPEDSSIYLCSVEGGQGASTEAFFGQGTRLTVV.

The chain joins TRBV9 to TRBJ2-2, with TRBD1 as a possible D gene (7 bases). V dropped 3 bases and J dropped 3 bases, with 15 bases sitting between them. CDR3 size: 16 residues. Per germline, CDR1 SGDLS and CDR2 YYNGEE. DNA for the CDR3: TGTGCCAGCAGCGAGGGGCCAGGGGGGCACACCGGGGAGCTGTTTTTT. This sequence encodes CASSEGPGGHTGELFF. The entire variable domain, with the rest obtained from reference TRBV9 and TRBJ2-2, is as follows: DSGVTQTPKHLITATGQRVTLRCSPRSGDLSVYWYQQSLDQGLQFLIQYYNGEERAKGNILERFSAQQFPDLHSELNLSSLELGDSALYFCASSEGPGGHTGELFFGEGSRLTVL.

The genes are TRBV11-2 and TRBJ2-1; D might be TRBD2 (6 bases). The CDR3 consists of 14 residues. The germline V and J ends were trimmed by 1 base and 5 bases, with 9 bases remaining between them. In germline, CDR1 is SGHAT, CDR2 FQNNGV. CDR3 bases: TGTGCCAGCAGCTTAGTGGCGGGAAACAATGAGCAGTTCTTC. Amino acid sequence: CASSLVAGNNEQFF.

V is TRBV4-1 and J is TRBJ2-2, with 8 nucleotides matching TRBD2. This CDR3 comprises 17 residues. Unmatched junction bases numbered 6, after V lost 0 bases and J lost 3 bases. Germline V lookup: CDR1 MGHRA, CDR2 YSYEKL. The CDR3 loop is CASSQDRSGSYTGELFF. DNA for the CDR3: TGCGCCAGCAGCCAAGATAGGAGCGGGAGCTACACCGGGGAGCTGTTTTTT.

V and J are TRBV19 and TRBJ2-2; TRBD1 is a possible D gene (5 bases). CDR3 length equals 15 residues. Looked up from germline, CDR1 is LNHDA and CDR2 is SQIVND (reference sequence). V was trimmed by 2 bases and J by 4 bases, leaving 11 bases between them. The CDR3 spells CASSIRGSATGELFF. The CDR3 bases are TGTGCCAGTAGTATAAGGGGTTCGGCCACCGGGGAGCTGTTTTTT. The full variable domain, completed using reference TRBV19 and TRBJ2-2, is DGGITQSPKYLFRKEGQNVTLSCEQNLNHDAMYWYRQDPGQGLRLIYYSQIVNDFQKGDIAEGYSVSREKKESFPLTVTSAQKNPTAFYLCASSIRGSATGELFFGEGSRLTVL.

V usage is TRBV10-1 and J usage is TRBJ2-1; D gene unclear. The CDR3 sequence is 14 residues long. V lost 3 bases, J lost 0 bases, and 6 bases lay in between. Germline CDR1 is WNHNN and CDR2 is SYGVQD (reference sequence). The CDR3 loop is CASSERSSYNEQFF. DNA of the CDR3: TGCGCCAGCAGTGAAAGGAGCTCCTACAATGAGCAGTTCTTC.

This clone has more than one count but fewer than ten. The V gene is TRBV28, the J gene TRBJ1-1, with TRBD1 as a possible D gene (6 bases). CDR3 length equals 13 residues. V lost 4 bases, J lost 4 bases, and 10 bases lay in between. Looked up from germline, CDR1 is MDHEN and CDR2 is SYDVKM. DNA for the CDR3: TGTGCCAGCAGTTACAGGGTGGGCACTGAAGCTTTCTTT. This gives the protein CASSYRVGTEAFF.

The rearrangement links TRBV4-1 to TRBJ2-1, with TRBD2 identical over 12 bases. CDR1 and CDR2 (germline): MGHRA, YSYEKL. V trimming: 3 bases; J trimming: 0 bases; junction bases outside the gene matches: 6. CDR3 size: 18 residues. CDR3 in DNA: TGCGCCAGCAGCCATGGACTAGCGGGACGGAGCTCCTACAATGAGCAGTTCTTC. Its translation is CASSHGLAGRSSYNEQFF.

J is TRBJ2-3 and V is TRBV10-3, with a possible D match to TRBD2 (5 bases). V was clipped by 4 bases and J by 6 bases, with 11 bases between them. Germline-derived CDR1 and CDR2 are ENHRY and SYGVKD. The CDR3 has 13 residues. The CDR3 nucleotides read TGTGCCATCAGTGGGACGGGAAGGGATACGCAGTATTTT. Its translation is CAISGTGRDTQYF.

The chain combines TRBV29-1 with TRBJ1-5; D gene unclear. V shed 6 bases and J shed 8 bases, with 14 bases lying between them. Germline assignment: CDR1 SQVTM and CDR2 ANQGSEA. There are 12 residues in the CDR3. CDR3 loop: CSVQEAPEPQHF. The CDR3 DNA follows: TGCAGCGTCCAAGAGGCCCCTGAGCCCCAGCATTTT.